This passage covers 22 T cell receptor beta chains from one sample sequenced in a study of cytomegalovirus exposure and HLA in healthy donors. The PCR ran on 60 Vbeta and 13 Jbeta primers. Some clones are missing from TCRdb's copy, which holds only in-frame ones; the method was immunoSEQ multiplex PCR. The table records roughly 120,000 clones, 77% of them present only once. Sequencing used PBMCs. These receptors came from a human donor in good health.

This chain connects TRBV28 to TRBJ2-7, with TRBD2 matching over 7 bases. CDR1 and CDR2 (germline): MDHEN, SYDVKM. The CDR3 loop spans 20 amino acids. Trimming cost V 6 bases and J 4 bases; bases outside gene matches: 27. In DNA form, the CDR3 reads TGTGCCAGCAGAGACGAATGGACAACACTCGGCGGGAGTCGAGATTACGAGCAGTACTTC. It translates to CASRDEWTTLGGSRDYEQYF.

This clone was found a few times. The CDR3 DNA is TGTGCCAGCAGGTCCGGGACAGCTTCCTCTGGGGCCAACGTCCTGACTTTC. Residues: CASRSGTASSGANVLTF. The gene calls are TRBV7-6 and TRBJ2-6; 7 positions match TRBD1. Trimming removed 6 bases from V and 0 bases from J; junction bases left unmatched: 8. CDR3 length: 17 amino acids. CDR1 is SGHVS and CDR2 is FNYEAQ in the germline V gene.

In DNA form, the CDR3 reads TGCAGCGCACGGACAGGGATCCCCTACGAGCAGTACTTC. Protein product: CSARTGIPYEQYF. The chain links TRBV29-1 to TRBJ2-5; 8 bases agree with TRBD1. The J call may be faulty, since TRBJ2-7 better matches the DNA end. Germline values: CDR1 SQVTM, CDR2 ANQGSEA. This CDR3 has 13 residues.

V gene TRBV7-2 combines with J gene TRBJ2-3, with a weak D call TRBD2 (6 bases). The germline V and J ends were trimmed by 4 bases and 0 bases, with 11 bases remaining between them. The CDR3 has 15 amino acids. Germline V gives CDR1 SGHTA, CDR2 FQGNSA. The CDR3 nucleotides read TGTGCCAGCAGCTCCGATGGGGGGAGCACAGATACGCAGTATTTT. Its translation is CASSSDGGSTDTQYF.

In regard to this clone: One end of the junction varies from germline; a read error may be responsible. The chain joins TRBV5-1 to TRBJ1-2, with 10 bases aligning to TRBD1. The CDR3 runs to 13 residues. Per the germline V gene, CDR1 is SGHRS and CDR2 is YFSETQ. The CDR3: CASSLDRQGAQRF. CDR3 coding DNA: TGCGCCAGCAGCTTAGACCGACAGGGGGCGCAGAGGTTC.

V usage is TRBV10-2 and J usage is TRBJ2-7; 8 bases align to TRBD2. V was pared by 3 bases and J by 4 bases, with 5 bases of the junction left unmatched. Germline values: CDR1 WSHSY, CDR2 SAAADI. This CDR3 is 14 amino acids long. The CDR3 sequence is CASSEAGVIYEQYF. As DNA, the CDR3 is TGCGCCAGCAGTGAAGCGGGAGTTATTTACGAGCAGTACTTC.

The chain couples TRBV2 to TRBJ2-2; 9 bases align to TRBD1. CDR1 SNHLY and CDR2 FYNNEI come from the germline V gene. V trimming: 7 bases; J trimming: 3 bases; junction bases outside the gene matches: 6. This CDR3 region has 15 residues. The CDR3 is CASMGGTGHTGELFF. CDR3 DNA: TGTGCCAGCATGGGGGGGACAGGGCACACCGGGGAGCTGTTTTTT.

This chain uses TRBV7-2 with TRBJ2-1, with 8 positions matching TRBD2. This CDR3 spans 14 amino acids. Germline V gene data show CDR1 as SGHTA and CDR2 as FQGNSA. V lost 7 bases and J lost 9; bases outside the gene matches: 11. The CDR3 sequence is CASNSGLASGEQFF. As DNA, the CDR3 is TGTGCCAGCAACTCCGGACTAGCATCAGGTGAGCAGTTCTTC.

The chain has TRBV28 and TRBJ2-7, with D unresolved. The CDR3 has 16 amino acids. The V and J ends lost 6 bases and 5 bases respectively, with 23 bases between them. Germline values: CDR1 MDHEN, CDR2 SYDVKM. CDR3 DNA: TGTGCCAGCAGCTCTCCCCACTACTCATCGACTGACGAGCAGTACTTC. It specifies CASSSPHYSSTDEQYF.

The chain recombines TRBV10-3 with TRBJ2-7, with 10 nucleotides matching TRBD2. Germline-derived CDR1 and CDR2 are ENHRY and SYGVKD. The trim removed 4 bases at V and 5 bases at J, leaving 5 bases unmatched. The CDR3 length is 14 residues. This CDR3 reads CAISGTSGVDEQYF. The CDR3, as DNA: TGTGCCATCAGTGGGACTAGCGGTGTCGACGAGCAGTACTTC.

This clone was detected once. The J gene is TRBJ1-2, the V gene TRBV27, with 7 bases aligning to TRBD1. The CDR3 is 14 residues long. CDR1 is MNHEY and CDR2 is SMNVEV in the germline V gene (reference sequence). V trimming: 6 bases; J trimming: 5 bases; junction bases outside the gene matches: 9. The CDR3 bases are TGTGCCAGCAGACCGGACAGGTTCCTTTATGGCTACACCTTC. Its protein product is CASRPDRFLYGYTF.

CDR3 region: CSAQGLANYGYTF. In DNA form, the CDR3 reads TGCAGCGCCCAGGGGCTAGCTAACTATGGCTACACCTTC. The genes are TRBV29-1 and TRBJ1-2, with a weak D call TRBD1 (6 bases). The CDR3 totals 13 residues. CDR1 SQVTM and CDR2 ANQGSEA come from the germline V gene. Trimming removed 7 bases from V and 0 bases from J, with 12 bases in between.

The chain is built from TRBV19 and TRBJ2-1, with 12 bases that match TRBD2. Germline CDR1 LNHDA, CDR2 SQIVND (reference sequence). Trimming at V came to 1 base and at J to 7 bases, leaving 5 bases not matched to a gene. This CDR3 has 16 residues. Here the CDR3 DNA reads TGTGCCAGTAGTATAGCAGCTAGCGGGAGGGTGAATGAGCAGTTCTTC. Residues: CASSIAASGRVNEQFF.

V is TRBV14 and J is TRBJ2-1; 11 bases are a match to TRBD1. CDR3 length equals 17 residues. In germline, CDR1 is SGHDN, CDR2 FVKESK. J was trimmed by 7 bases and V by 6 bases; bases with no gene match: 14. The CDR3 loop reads CASRRKGGTGGKNEQFF. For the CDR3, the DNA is TGTGCCAGCAGACGAAAGGGAGGGACAGGGGGTAAGAATGAGCAGTTCTTC.

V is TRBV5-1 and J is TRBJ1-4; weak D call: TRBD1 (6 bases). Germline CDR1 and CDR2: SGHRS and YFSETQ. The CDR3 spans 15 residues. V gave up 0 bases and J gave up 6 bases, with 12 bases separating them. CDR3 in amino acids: CASSLEQGPYEKLFF. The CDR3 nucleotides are TGCGCCAGCAGCTTGGAGCAGGGGCCGTATGAAAAACTGTTTTTT. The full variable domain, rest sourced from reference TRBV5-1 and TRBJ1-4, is KAGVTQTPRYLIKTRGQQVTLSCSPISGHRSVSWYQQTPGQGLQFLFEYFSETQRNKGNFPGRFSGRQFSNSRSEMNVSTLELGDSALYLCASSLEQGPYEKLFFGSGTQLSVL.

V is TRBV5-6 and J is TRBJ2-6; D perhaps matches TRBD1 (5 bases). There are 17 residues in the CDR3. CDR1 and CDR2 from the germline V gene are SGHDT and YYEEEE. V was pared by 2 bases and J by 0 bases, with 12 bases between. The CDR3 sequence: CASSFRQYTSGANVLTF. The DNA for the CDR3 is TGTGCCAGCAGCTTCAGACAGTACACCTCTGGGGCCAACGTCCTGACTTTC.

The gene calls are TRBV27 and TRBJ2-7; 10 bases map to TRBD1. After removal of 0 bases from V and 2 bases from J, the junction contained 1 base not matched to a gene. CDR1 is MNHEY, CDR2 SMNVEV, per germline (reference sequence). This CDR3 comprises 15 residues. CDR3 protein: CASSLSGTGAYEQYF. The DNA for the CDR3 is TGTGCCAGCAGTTTATCCGGGACAGGGGCCTACGAGCAGTACTTC.

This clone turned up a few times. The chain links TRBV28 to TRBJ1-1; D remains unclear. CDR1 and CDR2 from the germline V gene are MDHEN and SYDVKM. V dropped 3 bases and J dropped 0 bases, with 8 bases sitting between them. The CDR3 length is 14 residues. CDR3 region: CASSFHLLNTEAFF. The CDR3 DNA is TGTGCCAGCAGTTTCCACTTATTGAACACTGAAGCTTTCTTT.

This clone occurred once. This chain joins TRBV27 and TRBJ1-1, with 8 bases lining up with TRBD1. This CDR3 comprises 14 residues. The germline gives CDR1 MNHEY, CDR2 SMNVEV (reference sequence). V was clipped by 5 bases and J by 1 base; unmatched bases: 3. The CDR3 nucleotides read TGTGCCAGCAGTGTCGGACAGGGGAACACTGAAGCTTTCTTT. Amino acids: CASSVGQGNTEAFF.

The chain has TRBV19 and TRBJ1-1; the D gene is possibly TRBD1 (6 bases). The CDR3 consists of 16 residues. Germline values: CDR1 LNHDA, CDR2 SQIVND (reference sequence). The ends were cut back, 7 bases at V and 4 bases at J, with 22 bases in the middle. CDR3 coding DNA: TGTGCCAGTACCGACCCTCCGGGGAGGGGGATCACTGAAGCTTTCTTT. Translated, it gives CASTDPPGRGITEAFF.

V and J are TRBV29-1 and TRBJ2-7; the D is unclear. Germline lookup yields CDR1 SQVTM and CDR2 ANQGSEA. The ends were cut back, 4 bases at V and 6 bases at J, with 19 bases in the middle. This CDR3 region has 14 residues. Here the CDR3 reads CSVAFMAGNGEQYF. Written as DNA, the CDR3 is TGCAGCGTTGCGTTTATGGCAGGCAACGGCGAGCAGTACTTC.

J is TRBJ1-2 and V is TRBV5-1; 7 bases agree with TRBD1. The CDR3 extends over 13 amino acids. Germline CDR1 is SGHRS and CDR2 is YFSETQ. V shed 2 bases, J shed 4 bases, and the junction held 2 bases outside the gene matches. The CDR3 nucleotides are TGCGCCAGCAGCTTCGGGACAGCCTATGGCTACACCTTC. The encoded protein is CASSFGTAYGYTF. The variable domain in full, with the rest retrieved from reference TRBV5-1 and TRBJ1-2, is KAGVTQTPRYLIKTRGQQVTLSCSPISGHRSVSWYQQTPGQGLQFLFEYFSETQRNKGNFPGRFSGRQFSNSRSEMNVSTLELGDSALYLCASSFGTAYGYTFGSGTRLTVV.